The source of this T cell receptor (beta chain) is a study of spatial heterogeneity in lung cancer. Study details: Within raw reads, each unique TCR and UMI combination appeared on average more than ten times. Points from the study as a whole: More often at tumor resection than at routine follow-up, ubiquitous expanded tumor TCRs were detected in the blood.

Documented time point: sample taken at primary tumor resection. The study sequenced unsorted whole RNA from tumor, nontumor lung or frozen PBMC. This clonotype has more than one count but fewer than ten. Antigen specificity is unknown. Each molecule of TCR cDNA was tagged with one unique molecular identifier. TCRdb passed the 5' RACE reads through MiXCR, listing each CDR3 protein once. The table lists about 82,000 distinct CDR3 sequences, roughly 12% of them singletons, with approximately 4.6% in the top ten. V gave up 5 bases and J gave up 5 bases, with 15 bases separating them. This CDR3 spans 14 amino acids. Germline assignment: CDR1 SGHVS and CDR2 FNYEAQ.

The chain recombines TRBV7-6 with TRBJ2-5, with TRBD2 as a possible D gene (6 bases). Sequencing used PBMCs, obtained at surgery. This TCR was recovered from a male donor with early-stage non-small cell lung cancer. The CDR3 DNA reads as TGTGCCAGCAGCCCCGGGTTGGGGAGGGAGACCCAGTACTTC. This sequence encodes CASSPGLGRETQYF.